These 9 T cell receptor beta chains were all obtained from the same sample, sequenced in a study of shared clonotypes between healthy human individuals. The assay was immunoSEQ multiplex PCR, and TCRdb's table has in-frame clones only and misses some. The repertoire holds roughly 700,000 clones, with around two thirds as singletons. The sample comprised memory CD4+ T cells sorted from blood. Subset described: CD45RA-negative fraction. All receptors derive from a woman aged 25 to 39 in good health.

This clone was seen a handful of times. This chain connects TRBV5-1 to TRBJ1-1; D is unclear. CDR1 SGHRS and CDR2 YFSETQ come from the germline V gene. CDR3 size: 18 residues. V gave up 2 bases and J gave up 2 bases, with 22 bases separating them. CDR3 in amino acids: CASSFGLSLRPQNTEAFF. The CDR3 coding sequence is TGCGCCAGCAGCTTCGGTTTGAGTCTCAGGCCACAAAACACTGAAGCTTTCTTT. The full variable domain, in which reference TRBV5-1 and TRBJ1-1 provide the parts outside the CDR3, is KAGVTQTPRYLIKTRGQQVTLSCSPISGHRSVSWYQQTPGQGLQFLFEYFSETQRNKGNFPGRFSGRQFSNSRSEMNVSTLELGDSALYLCASSFGLSLRPQNTEAFFGQGTRLTVV.

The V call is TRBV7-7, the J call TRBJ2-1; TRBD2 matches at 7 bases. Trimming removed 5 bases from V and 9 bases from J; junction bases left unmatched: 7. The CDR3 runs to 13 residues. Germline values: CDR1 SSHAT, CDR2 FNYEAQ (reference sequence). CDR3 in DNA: TGTGCCAGCAGCCGGGGGACTAACAGTGAGCAGTTCTTC. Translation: CASSRGTNSEQFF. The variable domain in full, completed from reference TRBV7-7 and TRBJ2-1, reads GAGVSQSPRYKVTKRGQDVTLRCDPISSHATLYWYQQALGQGPEFLTYFNYEAQPDKSGLPSDRFSAERPEGSISTLTIQRTEQRDSAMYRCASSRGTNSEQFFGPGTRLTVL.

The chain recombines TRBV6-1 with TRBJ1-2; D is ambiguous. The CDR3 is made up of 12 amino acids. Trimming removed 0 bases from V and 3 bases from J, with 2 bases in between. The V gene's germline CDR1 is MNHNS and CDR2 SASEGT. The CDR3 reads CASSEADYGYTF. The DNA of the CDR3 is TGTGCCAGCAGTGAAGCTGACTATGGCTACACCTTC.

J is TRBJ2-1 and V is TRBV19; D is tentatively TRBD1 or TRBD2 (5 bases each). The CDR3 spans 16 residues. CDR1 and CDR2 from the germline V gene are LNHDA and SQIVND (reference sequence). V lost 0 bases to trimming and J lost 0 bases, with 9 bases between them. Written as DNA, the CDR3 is TGTGCCAGTAGTATAGAGGACACTAGCTCCTACAATGAGCAGTTCTTC. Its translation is CASSIEDTSSYNEQFF.

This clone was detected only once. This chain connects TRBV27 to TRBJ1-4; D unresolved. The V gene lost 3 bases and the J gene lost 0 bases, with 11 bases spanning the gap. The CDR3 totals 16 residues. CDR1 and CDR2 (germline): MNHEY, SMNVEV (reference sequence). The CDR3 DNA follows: TGTGCCAGCAGTTTTAATACAGCCGCAACTAATGAAAAACTGTTTTTT. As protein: CASSFNTAATNEKLFF.

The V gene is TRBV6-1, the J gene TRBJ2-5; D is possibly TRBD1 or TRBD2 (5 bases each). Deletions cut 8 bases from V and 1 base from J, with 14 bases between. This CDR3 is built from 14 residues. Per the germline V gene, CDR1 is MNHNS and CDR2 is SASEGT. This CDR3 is CASLTGATQETQYF. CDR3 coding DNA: TGTGCCAGCCTCACCGGGGCTACCCAAGAGACCCAGTACTTC.

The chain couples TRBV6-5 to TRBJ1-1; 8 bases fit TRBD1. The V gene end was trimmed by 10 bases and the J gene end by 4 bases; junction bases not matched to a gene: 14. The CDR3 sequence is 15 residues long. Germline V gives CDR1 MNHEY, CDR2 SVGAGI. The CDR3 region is CATGPRQGQGTEAFF. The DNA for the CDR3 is TGTGCCACGGGGCCTCGACAGGGGCAAGGCACTGAAGCTTTCTTT.

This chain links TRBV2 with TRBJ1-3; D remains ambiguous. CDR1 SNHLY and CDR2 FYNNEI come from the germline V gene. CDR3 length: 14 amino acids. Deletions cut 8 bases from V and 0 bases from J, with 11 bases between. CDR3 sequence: CASFRASSGNTIYF. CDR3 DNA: TGTGCCAGCTTTCGAGCTAGCTCTGGAAACACCATATATTTT.

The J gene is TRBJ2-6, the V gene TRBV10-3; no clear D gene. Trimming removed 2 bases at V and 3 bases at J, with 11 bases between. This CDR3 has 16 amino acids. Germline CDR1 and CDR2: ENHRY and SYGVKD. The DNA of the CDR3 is TGTGCCATCAGTGAGAACCCTGGGGTTGGGGCCAACGTCCTGACTTTC. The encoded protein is CAISENPGVGANVLTF.